This T cell receptor beta chain came from a study of shared clonotypes between healthy human individuals. Study observations and caveats: Larger estimated richness was generally seen in naive subsets than in memory subsets.

Germline CDR1 reads SGHDT; CDR2 reads YYEEEE. This CDR3 comprises 14 residues. V lost 4 bases and J 2 bases, leaving 10 bases between the germline ends. As concerns this clone: Its antigen is unknown.

Clones were sequenced by immunoSEQ multiplex PCR, and TCRdb holds only the in-frame ones, with some missing. Of about 690,000 clones in the sample, around 90% were seen once. This rearrangement joins TRBV5-6 to TRBJ1-3; D possibly corresponds to TRBD1 (5 bases). The material sequenced was memory CD8+ T cells from PBMCs. Subset in this sample: CD45RO+ cells pooled with CCR7-negative TemRA cells. The sequence came from a man between 18 and 35 years old in good health. Some clones in this sample may be carry-over from other donors' samples. The CDR3 region is CASSPGRAGNTIYF. CDR3 nucleotide sequence: TGTGCCAGCAGCCCAGGGAGGGCTGGAAACACCATATATTTT.